This TCR beta chain was found in a study of cytomegalovirus exposure and HLA in healthy donors. Findings and caveats of the study: The study put around 180 TCR beta chains on its list as cytomegalovirus-associated.

The donors were part of the approximately 120-subject validation cohort, which stood apart from the roughly 700-subject first cohort. The V segment lost 3 bases and the J segment 5 bases; nucleotides outside the gene matches: 7. The CDR3 extends over 16 amino acids. Germline V lookup: CDR1 SNHLY, CDR2 FYNNEI. In regard to this clone: Its antigen is as yet unknown.

Here immunoSEQ multiplex PCR was the method, and the copy in TCRdb shows in-frame clones only, minus some. The top ten clones hold 2.8% of a sample with roughly 200,000 clones, around 82% of them seen once. The chain uses TRBV2 and TRBJ2-1, with 10 bases that match TRBD2. The sample consisted of PBMCs. The sequence was collected from a woman between 18 and 29 years old in good health and CMV-seropositive. CDR3 amino acids: CASSDAPSGGDNEQFF. CDR3 DNA sequence: TGTGCCAGCAGTGACGCGCCTAGCGGGGGTGACAATGAGCAGTTCTTC.